The sequence of this T cell receptor (beta chain) was determined in a study of T cells in Graves' hyperthyroidism and ophthalmopathy. Study results and limitations: Most clonotypes expanded in thyroid above 0.001 were likewise present in blood.

Each diagnosis was grounded in clinical symptoms, serum thyroxine and TRAb, thyroid ultrasound, and orbital computed tomography. This clonotype showed up many times. What it recognizes is unknown. CDR1 and CDR2 (germline): SGHDN, FVKESK. Between the trimmed V and J ends, which lost 3 bases and 6 bases, there was a span of 9 bases. The CDR3 length is 12 residues. RNA transcripts provided the source from which TCR beta CDR3 regions were amplified. During a first-round RT-PCR of the TCR CDR3, the HTBI primer set was used. TCRdb used MiXCR to reprocess the multiplex PCR reads, holding one entry per CDR3 protein. The sample lists under 250,000 distinct CDR3 sequences, approximately 23% occurring once.

The chain carries TRBV14 and TRBJ2-7; D is unclear. The sample comprised blood. The receptor was isolated from a woman in her forties with Graves' ophthalmopathy. CDR3 residues: CASSHYAFEQYF. The CDR3 DNA sequence: TGTGCCAGCAGCCATTACGCGTTCGAGCAGTACTTC.